What follows describes a single T cell receptor (beta chain). This may be a read error, as it is one base from a much larger clone. The data belong to a study of read filtering for tumor transcriptome and immune sequencing. Molecular barcoded adaptors covering alpha/delta and beta/gamma chains were used on approximately 400 ng RNA. TCRdb used MiXCR to reprocess the reads, holding one entry per CDR3 protein. In the table there are approximately 62,000 distinct CDR3 sequences, around a fifth of which are singletons. Germline CDR1 MNHEY, CDR2 SVGAGI. V was pared by 7 bases and J by 7 bases, with 10 bases of the junction left unmatched. The CDR3 is made up of 14 amino acids.

Source material: a population of CD138-negative cells sorted from bone marrow. This TCR came from a donor at least 40 years old with multiple myeloma. The chain is built from TRBV6-5 and TRBJ2-1, with 7 bases that match TRBD2. CDR3 DNA sequence: TGTGCCAGCAATCCTTCGGGGGGAGGAAATGAGCAGTTCTTC. This gives the protein CASNPSGGGNEQFF.